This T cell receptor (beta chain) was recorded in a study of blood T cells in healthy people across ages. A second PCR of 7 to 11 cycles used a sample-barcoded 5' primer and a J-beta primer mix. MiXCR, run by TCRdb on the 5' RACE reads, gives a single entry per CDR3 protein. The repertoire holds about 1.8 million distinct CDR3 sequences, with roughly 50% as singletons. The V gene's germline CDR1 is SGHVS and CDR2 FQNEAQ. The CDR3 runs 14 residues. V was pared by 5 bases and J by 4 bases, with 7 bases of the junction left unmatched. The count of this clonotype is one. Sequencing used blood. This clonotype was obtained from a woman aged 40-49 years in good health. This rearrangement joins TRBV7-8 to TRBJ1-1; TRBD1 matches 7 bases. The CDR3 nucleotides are TGTGCCAGCAGCCCACAGACAGGGATCACTGAAGCTTTCTTT. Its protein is CASSPQTGITEAFF.